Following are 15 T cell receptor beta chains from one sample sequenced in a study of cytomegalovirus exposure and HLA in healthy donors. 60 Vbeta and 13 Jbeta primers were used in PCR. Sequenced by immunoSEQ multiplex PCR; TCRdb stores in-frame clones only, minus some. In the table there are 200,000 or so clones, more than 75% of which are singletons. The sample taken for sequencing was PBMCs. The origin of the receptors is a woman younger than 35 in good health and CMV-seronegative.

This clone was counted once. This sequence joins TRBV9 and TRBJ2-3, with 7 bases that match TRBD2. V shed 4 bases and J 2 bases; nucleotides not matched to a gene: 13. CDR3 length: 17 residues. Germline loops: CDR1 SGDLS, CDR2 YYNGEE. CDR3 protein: CASSPRTGLTLTDTQYF. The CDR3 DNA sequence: TGTGCCAGCAGCCCTAGAACGGGACTAACCCTCACAGATACGCAGTATTTT. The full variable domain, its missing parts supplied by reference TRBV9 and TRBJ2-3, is DSGVTQTPKHLITATGQRVTLRCSPRSGDLSVYWYQQSLDQGLQFLIQYYNGEERAKGNILERFSAQQFPDLHSELNLSSLELGDSALYFCASSPRTGLTLTDTQYFGPGTRLTVL.

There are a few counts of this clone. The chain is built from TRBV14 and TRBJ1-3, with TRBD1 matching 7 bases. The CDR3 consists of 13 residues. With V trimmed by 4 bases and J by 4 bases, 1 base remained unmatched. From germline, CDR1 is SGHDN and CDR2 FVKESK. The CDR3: CASSLGQGNTIYF. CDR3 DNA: TGTGCCAGCAGCCTGGGACAGGGAAACACCATATATTTT.

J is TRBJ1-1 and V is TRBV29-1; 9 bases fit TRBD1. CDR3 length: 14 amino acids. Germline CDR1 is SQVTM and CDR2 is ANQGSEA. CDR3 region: CSCSWWTGDIEAFF. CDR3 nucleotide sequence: TGCAGTTGCTCCTGGTGGACAGGGGACATTGAAGCTTTCTTT. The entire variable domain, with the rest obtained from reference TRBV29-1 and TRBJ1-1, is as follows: SAVISQKPSRDICQRGTSLTIQCQVDSQVTMMFWYRQQPGQSLTLIATANQGSEATYESGFVIDKFPISRPNLTFSTLTVSNMSPEDSSIYLCSCSWWTGDIEAFFGQGTRLTVV.

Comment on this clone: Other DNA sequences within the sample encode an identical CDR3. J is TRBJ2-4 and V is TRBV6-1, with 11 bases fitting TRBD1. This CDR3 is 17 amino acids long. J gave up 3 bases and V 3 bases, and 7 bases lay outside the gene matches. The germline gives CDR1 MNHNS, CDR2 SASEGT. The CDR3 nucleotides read TGTGCCAGCAGTGATTTTGGACAGGGGGCGATCAAAAACATTCAGTACTTC. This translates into CASSDFGQGAIKNIQYF.

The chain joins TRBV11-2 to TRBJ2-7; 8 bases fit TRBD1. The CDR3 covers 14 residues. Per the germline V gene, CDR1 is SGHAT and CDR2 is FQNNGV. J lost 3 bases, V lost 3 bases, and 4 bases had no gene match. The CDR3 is CASSFPGGDYEQYF. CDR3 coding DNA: TGTGCCAGCAGCTTCCCAGGGGGCGACTACGAGCAGTACTTC.

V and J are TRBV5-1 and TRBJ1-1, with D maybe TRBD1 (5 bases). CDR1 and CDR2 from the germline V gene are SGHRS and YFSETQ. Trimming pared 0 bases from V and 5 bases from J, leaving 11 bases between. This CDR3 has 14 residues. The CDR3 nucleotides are TGCGCCAGCAGCTTGGAGGGGTTCTGGACTGAAGCTTTCTTT. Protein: CASSLEGFWTEAFF. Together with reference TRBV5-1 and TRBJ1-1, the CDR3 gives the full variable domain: KAGVTQTPRYLIKTRGQQVTLSCSPISGHRSVSWYQQTPGQGLQFLFEYFSETQRNKGNFPGRFSGRQFSNSRSEMNVSTLELGDSALYLCASSLEGFWTEAFFGQGTRLTVV.

The CDR3 reads CASSESSGGTEAFF. The CDR3 nucleotides read TGTGCCAGCAGTGAATCGAGCGGGGGGACTGAAGCTTTCTTT. This sequence joins TRBV25-1 and TRBJ1-1; D may be TRBD1 (5 bases). Germline assignment: CDR1 MGHDK and CDR2 SYGVNS. The CDR3 runs to 14 residues. V shed 1 base and J shed 5 bases, with 11 bases lying between them.

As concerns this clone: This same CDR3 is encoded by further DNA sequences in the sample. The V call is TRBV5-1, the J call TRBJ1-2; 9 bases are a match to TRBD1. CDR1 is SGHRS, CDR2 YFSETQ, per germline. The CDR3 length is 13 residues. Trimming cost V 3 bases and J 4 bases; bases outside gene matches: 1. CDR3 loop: CASSSGQGYGYTF. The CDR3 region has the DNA TGCGCCAGCAGCTCGGGACAGGGCTATGGCTACACCTTC.

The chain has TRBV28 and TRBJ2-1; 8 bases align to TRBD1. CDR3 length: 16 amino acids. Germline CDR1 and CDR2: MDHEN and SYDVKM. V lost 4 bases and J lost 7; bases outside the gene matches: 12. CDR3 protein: CASSSATGAIRNEQFF. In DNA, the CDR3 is TGTGCCAGCAGTTCCGCGACAGGGGCGATTAGGAATGAGCAGTTCTTC.

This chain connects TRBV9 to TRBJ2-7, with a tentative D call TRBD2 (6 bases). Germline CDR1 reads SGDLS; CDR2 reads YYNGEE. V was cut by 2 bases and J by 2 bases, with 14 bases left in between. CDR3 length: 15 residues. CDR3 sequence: CASSVGSSVTYEQYF. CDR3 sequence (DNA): TGTGCCAGCAGCGTCGGGTCTAGCGTCACCTACGAGCAGTACTTC.

The CDR3 loop reads CASRPGQGANYGYTF. CDR3 nucleotide sequence: TGCGCCAGCAGACCAGGACAGGGAGCTAACTATGGCTACACCTTC. The J gene is TRBJ1-2, the V gene TRBV5-1; TRBD1 matches 8 bases. The CDR3 contains 15 residues. The V segment lost 5 bases and the J segment 0 bases; nucleotides outside the gene matches: 6. Per germline, CDR1 SGHRS and CDR2 YFSETQ.

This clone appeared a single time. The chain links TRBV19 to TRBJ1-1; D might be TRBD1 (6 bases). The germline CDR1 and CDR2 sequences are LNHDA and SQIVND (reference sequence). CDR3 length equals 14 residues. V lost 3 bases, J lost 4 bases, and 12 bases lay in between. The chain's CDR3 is CASSINGGGTEAFF. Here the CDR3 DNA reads TGTGCCAGTAGTATCAATGGGGGCGGCACTGAAGCTTTCTTT.

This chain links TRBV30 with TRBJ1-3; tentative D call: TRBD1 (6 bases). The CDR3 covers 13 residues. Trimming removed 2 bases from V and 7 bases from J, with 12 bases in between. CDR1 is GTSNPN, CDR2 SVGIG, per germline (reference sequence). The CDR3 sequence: CAWSSQGRNTIYF. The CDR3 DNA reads TGTGCCTGGAGTTCACAGGGTAGGAACACCATATATTTT.

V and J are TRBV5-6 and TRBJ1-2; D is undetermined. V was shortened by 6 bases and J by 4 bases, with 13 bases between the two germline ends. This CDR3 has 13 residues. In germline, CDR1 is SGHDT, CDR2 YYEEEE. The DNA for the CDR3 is TGTGCCAGCACCTTCTCTGAGGGCTATGGCTACACCTTC. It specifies CASTFSEGYGYTF.

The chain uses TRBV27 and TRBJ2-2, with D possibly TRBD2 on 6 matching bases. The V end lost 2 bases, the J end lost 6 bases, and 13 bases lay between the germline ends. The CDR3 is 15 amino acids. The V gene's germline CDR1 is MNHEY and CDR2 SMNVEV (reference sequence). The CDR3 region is CASSLRIAVAGELFF. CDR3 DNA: TGTGCCAGCAGTTTAAGGATAGCGGTAGCCGGGGAGCTGTTTTTT.